This T cell receptor beta chain appears in the sequencing data of a study of blood T cell repertoires in COVID-19. At the level of the study: Acute and convalescent COVID-19 specimens originated in the United States, Italy and Spain.

In the authors' workflow: Nucleated cell counts were estimated from reference gene primer amplification. TCRdb's copy holds only in-frame clones and misses some; the assay was immunoSEQ multiplex PCR. That table is the source of V, J and clone size, and D and trimming were worked out from the DNA. The repertoire holds about 180,000 clones, with 88% as singletons. Per the germline V gene, CDR1 is MNHEY and CDR2 is SVGEGT. The CDR3 totals 14 residues. V gave up 6 bases and J gave up 6 bases; unmatched junction bases: 6. Sample: PBMCs or T cells enriched from blood (not recorded which). The clonotype originates from a woman younger than 30 who had recovered from COVID-19. V is TRBV6-2 or TRBV6-3 and J is TRBJ1-5, with 9 bases fitting TRBD1. CDR3 nucleotides: TGTGCCAGCAGCCCCGGACAGGGGCCTCAGCCCCAGCATTTT. This sequence encodes CASSPGQGPQPQHF.